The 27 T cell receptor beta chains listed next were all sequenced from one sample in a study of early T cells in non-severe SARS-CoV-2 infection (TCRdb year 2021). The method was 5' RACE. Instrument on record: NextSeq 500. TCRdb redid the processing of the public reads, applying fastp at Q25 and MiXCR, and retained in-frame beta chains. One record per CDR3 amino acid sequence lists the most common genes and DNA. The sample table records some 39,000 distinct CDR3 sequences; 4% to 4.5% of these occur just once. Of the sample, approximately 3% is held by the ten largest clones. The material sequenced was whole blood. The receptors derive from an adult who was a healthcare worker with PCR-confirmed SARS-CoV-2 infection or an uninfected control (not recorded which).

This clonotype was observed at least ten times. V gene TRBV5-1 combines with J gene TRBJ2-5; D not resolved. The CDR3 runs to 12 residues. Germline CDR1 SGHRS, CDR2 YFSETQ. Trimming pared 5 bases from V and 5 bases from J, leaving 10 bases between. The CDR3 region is CASSPDLETQYF. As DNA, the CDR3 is TGCGCCAGCAGTCCGGACCTTGAGACCCAGTACTTC. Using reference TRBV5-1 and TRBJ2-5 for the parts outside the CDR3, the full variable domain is KAGVTQTPRYLIKTRGQQVTLSCSPISGHRSVSWYQQTPGQGLQFLFEYFSETQRNKGNFPGRFSGRQFSNSRSEMNVSTLELGDSALYLCASSPDLETQYFGPGTRLLVL.

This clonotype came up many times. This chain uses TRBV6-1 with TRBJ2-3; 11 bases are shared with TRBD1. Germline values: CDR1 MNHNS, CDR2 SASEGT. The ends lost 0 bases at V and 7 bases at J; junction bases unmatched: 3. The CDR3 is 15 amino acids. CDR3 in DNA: TGTGCCAGCAGTGAAGCCGGGACAGGGGGATATACGCAGTATTTT. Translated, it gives CASSEAGTGGYTQYF.

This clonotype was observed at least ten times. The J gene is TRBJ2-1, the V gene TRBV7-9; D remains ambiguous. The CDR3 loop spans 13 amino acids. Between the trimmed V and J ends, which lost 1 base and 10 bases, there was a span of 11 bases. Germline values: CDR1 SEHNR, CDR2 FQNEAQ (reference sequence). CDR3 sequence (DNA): TGTGCCAGCAGCTTAGTGACCAGCTTGGAGCAGTTCTTC. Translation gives CASSLVTSLEQFF.

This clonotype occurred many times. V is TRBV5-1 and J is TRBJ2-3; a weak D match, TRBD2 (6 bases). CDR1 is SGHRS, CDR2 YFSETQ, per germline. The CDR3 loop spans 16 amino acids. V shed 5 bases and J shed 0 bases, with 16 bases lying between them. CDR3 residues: CASRPGTSSSTDTQYF. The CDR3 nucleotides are TGCGCCAGCAGGCCCGGAACTAGCTCAAGCACAGATACGCAGTATTTT. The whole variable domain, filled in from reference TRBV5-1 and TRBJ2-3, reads KAGVTQTPRYLIKTRGQQVTLSCSPISGHRSVSWYQQTPGQGLQFLFEYFSETQRNKGNFPGRFSGRQFSNSRSEMNVSTLELGDSALYLCASRPGTSSSTDTQYFGPGTRLTVL.

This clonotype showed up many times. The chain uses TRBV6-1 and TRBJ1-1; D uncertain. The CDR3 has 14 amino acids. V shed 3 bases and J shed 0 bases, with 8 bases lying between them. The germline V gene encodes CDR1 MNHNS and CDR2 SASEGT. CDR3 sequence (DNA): TGTGCCAGCAGTGAGGCAGGATTGAACACTGAAGCTTTCTTT. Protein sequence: CASSEAGLNTEAFF.

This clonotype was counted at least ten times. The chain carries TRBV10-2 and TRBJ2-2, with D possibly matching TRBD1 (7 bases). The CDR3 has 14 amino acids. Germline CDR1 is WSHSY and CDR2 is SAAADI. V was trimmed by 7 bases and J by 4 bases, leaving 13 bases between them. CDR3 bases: TGCGCCAGCAAAAACAGGGGAGGCACCGGGGAGCTGTTTTTT. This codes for CASKNRGGTGELFF.

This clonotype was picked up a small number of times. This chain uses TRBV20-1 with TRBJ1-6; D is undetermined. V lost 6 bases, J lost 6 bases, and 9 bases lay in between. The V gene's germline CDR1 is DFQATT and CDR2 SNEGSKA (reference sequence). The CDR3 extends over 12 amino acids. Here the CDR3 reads CSALVLNSPLHF. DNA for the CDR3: TGCAGTGCGCTTGTACTTAATTCACCCCTCCACTTT.

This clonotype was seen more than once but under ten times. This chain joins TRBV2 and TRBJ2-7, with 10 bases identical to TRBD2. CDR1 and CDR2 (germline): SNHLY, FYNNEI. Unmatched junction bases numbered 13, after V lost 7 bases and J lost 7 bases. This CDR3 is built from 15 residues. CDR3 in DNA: TGTGCCAGCAAAGGCTTAGGACTAGCGGTGCAAGAGCAGTACTTC. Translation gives CASKGLGLAVQEQYF.

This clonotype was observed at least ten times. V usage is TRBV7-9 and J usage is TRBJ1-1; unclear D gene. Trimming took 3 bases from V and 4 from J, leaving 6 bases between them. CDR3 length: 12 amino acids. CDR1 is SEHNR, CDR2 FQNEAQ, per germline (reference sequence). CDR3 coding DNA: TGTGCCAGCAGCTTCCTAGGCACTGAAGCTTTCTTT. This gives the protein CASSFLGTEAFF.

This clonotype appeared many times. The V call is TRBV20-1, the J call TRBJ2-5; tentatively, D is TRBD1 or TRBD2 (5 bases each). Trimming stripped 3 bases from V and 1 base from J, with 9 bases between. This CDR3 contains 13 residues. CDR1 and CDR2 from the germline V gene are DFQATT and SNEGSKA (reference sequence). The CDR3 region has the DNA TGCAGTGCTAGGGGGGTCATCCAAGAGACCCAGTACTTC. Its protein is CSARGVIQETQYF.

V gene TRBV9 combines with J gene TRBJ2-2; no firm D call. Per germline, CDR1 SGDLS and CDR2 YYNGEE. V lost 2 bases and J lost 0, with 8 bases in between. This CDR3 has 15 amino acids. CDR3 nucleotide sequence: TGTGCCAGCAGCGTTCCCGGGTCGAACACCGGGGAGCTGTTTTTT. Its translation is CASSVPGSNTGELFF.

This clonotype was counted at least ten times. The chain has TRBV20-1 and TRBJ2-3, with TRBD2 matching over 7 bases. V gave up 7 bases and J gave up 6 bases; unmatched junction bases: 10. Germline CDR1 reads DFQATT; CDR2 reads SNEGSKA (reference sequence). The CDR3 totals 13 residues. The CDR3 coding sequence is TGCAGTGTCACCAGAGCGGGGAGGGATACGCAGTATTTT. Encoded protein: CSVTRAGRDTQYF.

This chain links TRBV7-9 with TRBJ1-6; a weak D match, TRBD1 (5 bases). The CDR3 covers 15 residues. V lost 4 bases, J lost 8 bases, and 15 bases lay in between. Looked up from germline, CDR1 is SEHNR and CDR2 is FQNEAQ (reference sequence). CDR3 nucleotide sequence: TGTGCCAGCAGCTCGAGACAGACTGGGGATTCACCCCTCCACTTT. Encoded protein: CASSSRQTGDSPLHF.

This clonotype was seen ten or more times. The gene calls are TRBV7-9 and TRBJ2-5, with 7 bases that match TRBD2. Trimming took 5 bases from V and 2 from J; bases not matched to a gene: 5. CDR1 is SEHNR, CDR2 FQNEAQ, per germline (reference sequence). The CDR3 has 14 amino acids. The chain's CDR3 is CASSRDGGQETQYF. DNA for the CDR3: TGTGCCAGCAGCCGGGACGGGGGGCAAGAGACCCAGTACTTC.

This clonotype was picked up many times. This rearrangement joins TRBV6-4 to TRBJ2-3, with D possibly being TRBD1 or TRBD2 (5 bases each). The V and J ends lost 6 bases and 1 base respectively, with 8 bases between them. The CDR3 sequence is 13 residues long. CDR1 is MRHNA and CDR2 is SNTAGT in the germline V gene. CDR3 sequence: CASSSGRTDTQYF. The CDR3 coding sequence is TGTGCCAGCAGCTCGGGGCGCACAGATACGCAGTATTTT.

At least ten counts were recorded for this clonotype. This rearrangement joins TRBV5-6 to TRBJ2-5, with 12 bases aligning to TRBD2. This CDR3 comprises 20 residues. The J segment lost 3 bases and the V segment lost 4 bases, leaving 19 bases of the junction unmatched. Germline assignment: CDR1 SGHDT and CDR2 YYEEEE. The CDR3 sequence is CASSPWHGGTSGPSKETQYF. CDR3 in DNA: TGTGCCAGCAGCCCCTGGCATGGCGGGACTAGCGGGCCCTCCAAAGAGACCCAGTACTTC.

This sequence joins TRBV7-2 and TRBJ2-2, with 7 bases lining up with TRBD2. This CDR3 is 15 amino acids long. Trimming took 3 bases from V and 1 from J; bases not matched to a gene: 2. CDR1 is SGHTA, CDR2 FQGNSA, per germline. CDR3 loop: CASSLASGNTGELFF. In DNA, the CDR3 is TGTGCCAGCAGCTTGGCTAGCGGGAACACCGGGGAGCTGTTTTTT.

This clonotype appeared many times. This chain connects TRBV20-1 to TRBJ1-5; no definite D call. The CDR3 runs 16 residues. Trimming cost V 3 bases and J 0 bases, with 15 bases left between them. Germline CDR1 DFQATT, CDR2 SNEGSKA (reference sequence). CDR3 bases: TGCAGTGCTAGTCCAGAACAGAAACTTAGCAATCAGCCCCAGCATTTT. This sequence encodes CSASPEQKLSNQPQHF.

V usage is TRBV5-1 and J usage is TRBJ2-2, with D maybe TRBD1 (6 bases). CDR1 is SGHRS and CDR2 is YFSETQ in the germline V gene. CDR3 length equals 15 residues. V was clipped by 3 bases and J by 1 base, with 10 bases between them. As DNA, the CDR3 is TGCGCCAGCAGCTCAGGACAGCGGAACACCGGGGAGCTGTTTTTT. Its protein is CASSSGQRNTGELFF.

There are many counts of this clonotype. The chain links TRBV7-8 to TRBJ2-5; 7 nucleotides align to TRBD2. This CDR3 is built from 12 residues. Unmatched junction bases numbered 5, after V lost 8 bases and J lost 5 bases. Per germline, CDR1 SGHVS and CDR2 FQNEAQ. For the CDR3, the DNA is TGTGCCAGCGCGGCGGGAGTGGAGACCCAGTACTTC. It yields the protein CASAAGVETQYF.

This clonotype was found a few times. The CDR3 DNA follows: TGTGCCACTGAGACGGACCAAGAGACCCAGTACTTC. Translating it yields CATETDQETQYF. The chain links TRBV10-3 to TRBJ2-5; D gene ambiguous. The germline gives CDR1 ENHRY, CDR2 SYGVKD. Trimming took off 10 bases at V and 0 bases at J, with 9 bases between the two ends. The CDR3 totals 12 residues.

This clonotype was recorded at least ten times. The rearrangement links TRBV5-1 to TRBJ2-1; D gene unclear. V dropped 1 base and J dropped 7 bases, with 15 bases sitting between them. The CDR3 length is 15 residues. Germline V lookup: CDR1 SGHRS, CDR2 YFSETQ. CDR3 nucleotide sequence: TGCGCCAGCAGCTTGAACACTGACCGAAGGAATGAGCAGTTCTTC. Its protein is CASSLNTDRRNEQFF.

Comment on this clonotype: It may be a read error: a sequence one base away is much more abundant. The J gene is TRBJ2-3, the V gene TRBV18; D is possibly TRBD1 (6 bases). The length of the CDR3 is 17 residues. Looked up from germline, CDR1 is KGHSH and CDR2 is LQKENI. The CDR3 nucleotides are TGTGCCAACTCACCGAGCAGGGGAAACCCACCAATGGATACGCAGTATTTT. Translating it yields CANSPSRGNPPMDTQYF.

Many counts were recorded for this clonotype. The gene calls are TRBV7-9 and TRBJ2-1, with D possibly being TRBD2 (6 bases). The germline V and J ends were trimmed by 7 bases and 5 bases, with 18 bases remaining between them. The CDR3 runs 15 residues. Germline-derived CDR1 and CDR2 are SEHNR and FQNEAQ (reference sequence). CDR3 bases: TGTGCCAGCACCGACGGACTAAGAGGCCACAATGAGCAGTTCTTC. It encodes CASTDGLRGHNEQFF.

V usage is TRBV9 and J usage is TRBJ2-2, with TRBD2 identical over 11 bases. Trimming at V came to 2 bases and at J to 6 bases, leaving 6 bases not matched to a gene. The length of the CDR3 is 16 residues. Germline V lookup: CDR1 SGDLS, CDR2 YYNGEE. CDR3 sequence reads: CASSVLSGGASGELFF. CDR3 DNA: TGTGCCAGCAGCGTCCTTAGCGGGGGGGCCTCCGGGGAGCTGTTTTTT. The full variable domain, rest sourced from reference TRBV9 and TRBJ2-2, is DSGVTQTPKHLITATGQRVTLRCSPRSGDLSVYWYQQSLDQGLQFLIQYYNGEERAKGNILERFSAQQFPDLHSELNLSSLELGDSALYFCASSVLSGGASGELFFGEGSRLTVL.

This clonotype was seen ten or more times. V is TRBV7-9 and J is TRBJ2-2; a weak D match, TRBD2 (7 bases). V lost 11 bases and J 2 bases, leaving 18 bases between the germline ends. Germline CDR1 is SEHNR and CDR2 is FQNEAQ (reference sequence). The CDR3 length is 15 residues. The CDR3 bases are TGTGCCGGAAGCCGGGGGGCCCCTAACACCGGGGAGCTGTTTTTT. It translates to CAGSRGAPNTGELFF.

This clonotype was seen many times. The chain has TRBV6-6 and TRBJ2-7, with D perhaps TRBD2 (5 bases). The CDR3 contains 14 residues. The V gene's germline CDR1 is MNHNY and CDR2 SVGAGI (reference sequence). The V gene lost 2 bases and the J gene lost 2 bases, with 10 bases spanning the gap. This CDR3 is CASSYLPGTYEQYF. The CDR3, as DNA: TGTGCCAGCAGTTACCTTCCGGGAACCTACGAGCAGTACTTC.